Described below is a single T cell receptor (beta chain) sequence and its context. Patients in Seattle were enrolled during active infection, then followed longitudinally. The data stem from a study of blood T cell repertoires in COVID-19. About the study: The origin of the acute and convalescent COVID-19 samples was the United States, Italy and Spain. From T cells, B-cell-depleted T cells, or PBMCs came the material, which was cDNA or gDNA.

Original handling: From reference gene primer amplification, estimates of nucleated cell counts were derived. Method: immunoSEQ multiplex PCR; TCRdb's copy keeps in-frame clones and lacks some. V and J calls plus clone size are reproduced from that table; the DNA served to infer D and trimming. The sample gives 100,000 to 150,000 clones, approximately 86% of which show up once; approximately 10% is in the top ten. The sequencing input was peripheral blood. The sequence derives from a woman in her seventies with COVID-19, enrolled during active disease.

The CDR3 protein is CASSLFQSGNSPLHF. Here the CDR3 DNA reads TGTGCCAGCAGTTTATTCCAATCCGGGAATTCACCCCTCCACTTT. J is TRBJ1-6 and V is TRBV27; D unresolved. The CDR3 spans 15 residues. The germline V gene has CDR1 MNHEY and CDR2 SMNVEV (reference sequence). Trimming shortened V by 1 base and J by 7 bases, and 11 bases separated the two germline ends.